Presented here are 20 T cell receptor beta chains from one specimen sequenced in a study of cytotoxic CD8 clonotypes in ibrutinib-treated CLL (dated by TCRdb to the early 2020s). To prepare the library, the immunoSEQ multiplex PCR assay was applied. The source is immuneACCESS, and TCRdb retained only in-frame sequences with V and J called. Part of the clones is not carried over; for the studies checked, unresolved V genes explain less than half of this, and the remainder is unexplained. The sample profile shows 150,000 to 250,000 clones; approximately 72% of them were found once. Together, the top ten hold about an eighth of the sample. This specimen's time point label, interpreted: roughly 23 months on ibrutinib. The starting material was PBMCs, obtained after 24 months of ibrutinib treatment. The receptors stem from a human donor with chronic lymphocytic leukemia.

The chain couples TRBV4-3 to TRBJ1-1; the match to TRBD1 covers 7 bases. Germline CDR1 reads LGHNA; CDR2 reads YSLEER. V lost 3 bases to trimming and J lost 4 bases; unmatched junction nucleotides: 5. There are 14 residues in the CDR3. In nucleotides, the CDR3 is TGCGCCAGCAGCCAGTACAGGGGAAGCACTGAAGCTTTCTTT. Translated, it gives CASSQYRGSTEAFF.

The V gene is TRBV5-1, the J gene TRBJ2-7; perhaps D is TRBD1 or TRBD2 (5 bases each). Between the trimmed V and J ends, which lost 0 bases and 3 bases, there was a span of 25 bases. The CDR3 consists of 19 residues. Germline V gene data show CDR1 as SGHRS and CDR2 as YFSETQ. The CDR3 region is CASSLAWGRGHTRDYEQYF. Written as DNA, the CDR3 is TGCGCCAGCAGCTTGGCCTGGGGACGCGGACATACCCGCGACTACGAGCAGTACTTC.

J is TRBJ1-3 and V is TRBV29-1; D unclear. V was clipped by 8 bases and J by 4 bases, with 18 bases between them. Germline assignment: CDR1 SQVTM and CDR2 ANQGSEA. CDR3 length: 14 residues. Here the CDR3 DNA reads TGCAGCACCGGACCGGAGGGCGCGGGAAACACCATATATTTT. Translated, it gives CSTGPEGAGNTIYF.

This chain links TRBV2 with TRBJ2-1; 11 positions match TRBD2. Trimming cost V 7 bases and J 5 bases; bases outside gene matches: 1. Germline V gene lookup returns CDR1 SNHLY and CDR2 FYNNEI. This CDR3 has 13 amino acids. The CDR3 spells CASKLAGDNEQFF. Written as DNA, the CDR3 is TGTGCCAGCAAACTAGCGGGAGACAATGAGCAGTTCTTC.

The CDR3 loop reads CASSVDSAFSSYNEQFF. The CDR3 DNA is TGTGCCAGCAGCGTAGATTCCGCATTTAGCTCCTACAATGAGCAGTTCTTC. The gene calls are TRBV9 and TRBJ2-1; D not resolved. There are 17 residues in the CDR3. V was cut by 0 bases and J by 0 bases, with 13 bases left in between. Per the germline V gene, CDR1 is SGDLS and CDR2 is YYNGEE.

About this clone: In the same sample, other DNA sequences code for this CDR3. This chain's CDR3 is CASSPSGETQYF. CDR3 bases: TGTGCCAGCTCACCAAGCGGAGAGACCCAGTACTTC. The genes are TRBV18 and TRBJ2-5; possibly TRBD2 for D (5 bases). Germline V lookup: CDR1 KGHSH, CDR2 LQKENI. There are 12 residues in the CDR3. The V gene lost 2 bases and the J gene lost 4 bases, with 5 bases spanning the gap. The full variable domain, rest sourced from reference TRBV18 and TRBJ2-5, is NAGVMQNPRHLVRRRGQEARLRCSPMKGHSHVYWYRQLPEEGLKFMVYLQKENIIDESGMPKERFSAEFPKEGPSILRIQQVVRGDSAAYFCASSPSGETQYFGPGTRLLVL.

The chain uses TRBV29-1 and TRBJ2-7; a possible D gene is TRBD2 (5 bases). V gave up 4 bases and J gave up 7 bases, with 14 bases separating them. The CDR3 is 12 amino acids. In germline, CDR1 is SQVTM, CDR2 ANQGSEA. The CDR3 coding sequence is TGCAGCGTTGTGGCTACCTCGGGGGAGCAGTACTTC. As protein: CSVVATSGEQYF.

The J gene is TRBJ1-3, the V gene TRBV30; D perhaps matches TRBD1 (6 bases). Looked up from germline, CDR1 is GTSNPN and CDR2 is SVGIG (reference sequence). The CDR3 has 18 amino acids. V was cut by 0 bases and J by 5 bases, with 23 bases left in between. CDR3 nucleotide sequence: TGTGCCTGGAGTGTACCGGACGCGACAACAGGGTTTCGAAACACCATATATTTT. Translated: CAWSVPDATTGFRNTIYF.

The J gene is TRBJ2-7, the V gene TRBV11-2; D may correspond to TRBD1 or TRBD2 (5 bases each). V was pared by 3 bases and J by 3 bases, with 15 bases between. Germline-derived CDR1 and CDR2 are SGHAT and FQNNGV. There are 15 residues in the CDR3. CDR3 nucleotide sequence: TGTGCCAGCAGCTTGGTTGGGGGAGTCAACTACGAGCAGTACTTC. Translating it yields CASSLVGGVNYEQYF.

The V gene is TRBV6-1, the J gene TRBJ2-3, with D uncertain. This CDR3 is built from 16 residues. CDR1 and CDR2 from the germline V gene are MNHNS and SASEGT. Trimming took 0 bases from V and 0 from J, leaving 10 bases between them. CDR3 protein: CASSEASRTSTDTQYF. DNA of the CDR3: TGTGCCAGCAGTGAAGCTAGCAGGACCAGCACAGATACGCAGTATTTT.

The chain couples TRBV2 to TRBJ2-1; D gene ambiguous. The CDR3 has 14 residues. Germline CDR1 reads SNHLY; CDR2 reads FYNNEI. Trimming stripped 7 bases from V and 2 bases from J, with 12 bases between. This CDR3 reads CASKWEVAYNEQFF. The CDR3 DNA reads TGTGCCAGCAAATGGGAAGTAGCCTACAATGAGCAGTTCTTC. Full variable domain (outside the CDR3, taken from reference TRBV2 and TRBJ2-1): EPEVTQTPSHQVTQMGQEVILRCVPISNHLYFYWYRQILGQKVEFLVSFYNNEISEKSEIFDDQFSVERPDGSNFTLKIRSTKLEDSAMYFCASKWEVAYNEQFFGPGTRLTVL.

The chain combines TRBV4-1 with TRBJ1-2; D gene uncertain. Germline V gene lookup returns CDR1 MGHRA and CDR2 YSYEKL. The CDR3 is 14 amino acids. The V and J ends lost 3 bases and 2 bases respectively, with 10 bases between them. The DNA of the CDR3 is TGCGCCAGCAGCCAGGAGGTTGCGAACTATGGCTACACCTTC. This encodes CASSQEVANYGYTF.

The J gene is TRBJ2-5, the V gene TRBV29-1; the D gene is possibly TRBD2 (5 bases). From germline, CDR1 is SQVTM and CDR2 ANQGSEA. V shed 4 bases and J shed 4 bases, with 10 bases lying between them. The CDR3 covers 12 residues. The CDR3 coding sequence is TGCAGCGTTGCCCCCGGGGTAGAGACCCAGTACTTC. Its translation: CSVAPGVETQYF.

The chain links TRBV29-1 to TRBJ2-1, with a possible D match to TRBD2 (6 bases). The germline V gene encodes CDR1 SQVTM and CDR2 ANQGSEA. This CDR3 region has 13 residues. Between the trimmed V and J ends, which lost 2 bases and 4 bases, there was a span of 9 bases. The CDR3 DNA reads TGCAGCGTTGAACCTAGCGCGTACAATGAGCAGTTCTTC. Amino acid sequence: CSVEPSAYNEQFF.

The chain couples TRBV7-8 to TRBJ2-7; D might be TRBD1 (5 bases). The CDR3 is made up of 11 amino acids. The germline gives CDR1 SGHVS, CDR2 FQNEAQ. Deletions cut 4 bases from V and 6 bases from J, with 7 bases between. The CDR3: CASSSQGEQYF. The CDR3, as DNA: TGTGCCAGCAGCTCCCAGGGCGAGCAGTACTTC.

V is TRBV19 and J is TRBJ1-5, with 8 bases fitting TRBD1. The CDR3 contains 15 residues. Germline-derived CDR1 and CDR2 are LNHDA and SQIVND (reference sequence). V lost 4 bases to trimming and J lost 2 bases; unmatched junction nucleotides: 4. The CDR3 loop is CASSKDRVGNQPQHF. CDR3 bases: TGTGCCAGTAGTAAGGACAGGGTAGGCAATCAGCCCCAGCATTTT.

This clone was seen a few times. V is TRBV19 and J is TRBJ2-2, with 9 bases aligning to TRBD2. This CDR3 has 14 amino acids. Germline CDR1 and CDR2: LNHDA and SQIVND (reference sequence). J lost 1 base, V lost 10 bases, and 4 bases had no gene match. CDR3 in DNA: TGTGCCACTCGAGCGGGAGGGAACACCGGGGAGCTGTTTTTT. Protein: CATRAGGNTGELFF.

This clone has just a few counts. The chain joins TRBV6-5 to TRBJ2-2, with TRBD2 matching 12 bases. V was clipped by 6 bases and J by 6 bases; unmatched bases: 5. Germline-derived CDR1 and CDR2 are MNHEY and SVGAGI. CDR3 length: 15 residues. CDR3 DNA: TGTGCCAGCAGGTGGACTAGCGGGATTCCCGGGGAGCTGTTTTTT. Its protein product is CASRWTSGIPGELFF.

This clone was seen only a few times. The J gene is TRBJ1-5, the V gene TRBV6-5; possibly TRBD1 for D (6 bases). Germline V gene sequence: CDR1 MNHEY, CDR2 SVGAGI. V was pared by 5 bases and J by 7 bases, with 15 bases between. This CDR3 has 14 amino acids. The CDR3 nucleotides are TGTGCCAGCAGTCAGACAGGAGTAAGGCAGCCCCAGCATTTT. Protein: CASSQTGVRQPQHF.

The chain joins TRBV5-4 to TRBJ1-1; D remains unclear. CDR1 and CDR2 from the germline V gene are SGHNT and YYREEE (reference sequence). V was shortened by 4 bases and J by 6 bases, with 16 bases between the two germline ends. The CDR3 runs 14 residues. CDR3 residues: CASSVRGGSAEAFF. DNA of the CDR3: TGTGCCAGCAGCGTACGCGGAGGGTCAGCTGAAGCTTTCTTT.